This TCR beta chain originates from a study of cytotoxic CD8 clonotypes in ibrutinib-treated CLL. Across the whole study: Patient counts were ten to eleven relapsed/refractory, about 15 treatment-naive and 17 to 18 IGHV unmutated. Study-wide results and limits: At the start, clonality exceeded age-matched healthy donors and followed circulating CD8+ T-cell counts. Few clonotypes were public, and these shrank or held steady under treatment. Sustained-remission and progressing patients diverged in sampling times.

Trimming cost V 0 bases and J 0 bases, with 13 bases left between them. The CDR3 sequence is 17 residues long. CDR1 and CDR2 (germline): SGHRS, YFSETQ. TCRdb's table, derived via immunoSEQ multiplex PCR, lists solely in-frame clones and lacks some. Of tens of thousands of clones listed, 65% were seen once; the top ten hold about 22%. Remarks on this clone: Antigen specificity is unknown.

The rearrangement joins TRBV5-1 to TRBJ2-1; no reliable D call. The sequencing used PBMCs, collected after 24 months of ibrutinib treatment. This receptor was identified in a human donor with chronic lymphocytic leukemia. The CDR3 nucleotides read TGCGCCAGCAGCTTGGAATTAGGAGTGCGCTCCTACAATGAGCAGTTCTTC. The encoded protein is CASSLELGVRSYNEQFF. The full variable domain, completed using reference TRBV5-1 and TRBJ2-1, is KAGVTQTPRYLIKTRGQQVTLSCSPISGHRSVSWYQQTPGQGLQFLFEYFSETQRNKGNFPGRFSGRQFSNSRSEMNVSTLELGDSALYLCASSLELGVRSYNEQFFGPGTRLTVL.